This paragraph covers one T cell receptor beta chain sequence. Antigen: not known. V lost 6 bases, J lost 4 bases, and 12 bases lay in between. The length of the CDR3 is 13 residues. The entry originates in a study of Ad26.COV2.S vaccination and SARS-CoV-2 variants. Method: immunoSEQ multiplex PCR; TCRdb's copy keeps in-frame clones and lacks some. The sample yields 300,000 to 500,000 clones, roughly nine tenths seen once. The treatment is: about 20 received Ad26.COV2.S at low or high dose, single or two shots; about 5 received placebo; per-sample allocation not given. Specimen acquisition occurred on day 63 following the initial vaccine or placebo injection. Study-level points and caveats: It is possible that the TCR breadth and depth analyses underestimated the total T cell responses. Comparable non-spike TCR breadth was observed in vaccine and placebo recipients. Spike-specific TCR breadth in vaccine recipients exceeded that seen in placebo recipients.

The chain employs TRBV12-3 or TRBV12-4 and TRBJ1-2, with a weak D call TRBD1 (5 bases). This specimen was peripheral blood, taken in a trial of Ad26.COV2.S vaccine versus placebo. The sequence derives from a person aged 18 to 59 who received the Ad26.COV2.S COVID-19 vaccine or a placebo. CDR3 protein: CASRVQGGYGYTF. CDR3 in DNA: TGTGCCAGCAGAGTCCAGGGTGGCTATGGCTACACCTTC.